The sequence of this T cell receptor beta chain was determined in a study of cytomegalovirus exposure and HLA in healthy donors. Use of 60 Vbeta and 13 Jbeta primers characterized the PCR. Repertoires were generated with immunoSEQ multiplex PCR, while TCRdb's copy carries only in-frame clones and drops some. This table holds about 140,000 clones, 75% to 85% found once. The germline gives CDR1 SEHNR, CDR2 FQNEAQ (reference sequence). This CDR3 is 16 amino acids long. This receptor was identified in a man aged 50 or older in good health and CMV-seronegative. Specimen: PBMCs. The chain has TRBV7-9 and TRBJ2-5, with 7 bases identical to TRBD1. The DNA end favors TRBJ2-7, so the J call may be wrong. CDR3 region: CASSLPKDRDGYEQYF. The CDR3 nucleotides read TGTGCCAGCAGCTTACCGAAAGACAGGGACGGGTACGAGCAGTACTTC.